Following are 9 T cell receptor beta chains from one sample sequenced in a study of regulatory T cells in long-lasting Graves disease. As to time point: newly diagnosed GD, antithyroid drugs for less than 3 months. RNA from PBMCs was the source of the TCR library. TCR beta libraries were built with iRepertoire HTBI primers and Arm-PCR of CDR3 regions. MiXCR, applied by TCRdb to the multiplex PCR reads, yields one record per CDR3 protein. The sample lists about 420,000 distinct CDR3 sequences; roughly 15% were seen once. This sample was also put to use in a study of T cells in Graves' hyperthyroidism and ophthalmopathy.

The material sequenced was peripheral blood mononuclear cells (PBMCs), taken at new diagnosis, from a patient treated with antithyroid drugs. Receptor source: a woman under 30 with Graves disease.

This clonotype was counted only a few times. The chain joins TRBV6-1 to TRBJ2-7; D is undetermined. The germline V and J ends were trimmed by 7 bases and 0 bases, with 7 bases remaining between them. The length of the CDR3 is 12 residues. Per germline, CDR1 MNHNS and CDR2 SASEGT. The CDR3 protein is CASNGNSYEQYF. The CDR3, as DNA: TGTGCCAGCAACGGAAACTCCTACGAGCAGTACTTC.

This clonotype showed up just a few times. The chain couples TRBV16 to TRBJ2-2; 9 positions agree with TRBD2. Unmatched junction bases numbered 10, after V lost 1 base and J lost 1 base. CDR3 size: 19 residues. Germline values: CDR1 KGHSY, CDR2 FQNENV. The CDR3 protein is CASSQLSYRTSENTGELFF. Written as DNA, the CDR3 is TGTGCCAGCAGCCAATTAAGTTATCGGACTAGCGAGAACACCGGGGAGCTGTTTTTT.

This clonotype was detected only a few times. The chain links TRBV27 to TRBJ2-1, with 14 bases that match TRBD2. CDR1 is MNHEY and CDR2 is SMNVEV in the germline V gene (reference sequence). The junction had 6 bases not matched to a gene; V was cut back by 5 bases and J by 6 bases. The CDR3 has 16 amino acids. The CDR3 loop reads CASSDSGTSGSNEQFF. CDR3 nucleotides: TGTGCCAGCAGTGACTCCGGGACTAGCGGGAGCAATGAGCAGTTCTTC.

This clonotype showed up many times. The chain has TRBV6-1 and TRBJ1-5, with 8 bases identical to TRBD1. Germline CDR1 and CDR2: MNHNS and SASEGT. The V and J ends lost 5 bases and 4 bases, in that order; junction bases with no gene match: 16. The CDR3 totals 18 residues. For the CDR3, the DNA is TGTGCCAGCAGTCGAAAGACCCAACAGGGGGAGAGGAATCAGCCCCAGCATTTT. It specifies CASSRKTQQGERNQPQHF.

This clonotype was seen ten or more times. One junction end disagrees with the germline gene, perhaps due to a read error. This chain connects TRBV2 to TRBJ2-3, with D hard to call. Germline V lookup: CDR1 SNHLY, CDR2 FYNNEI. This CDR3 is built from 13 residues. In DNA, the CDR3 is TGTGCCAGCACCACATCTTGGGCAGATACGCGGTATTTT. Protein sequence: CASTTSWADTRYF. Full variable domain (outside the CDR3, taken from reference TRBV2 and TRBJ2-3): EPEVTQTPSHQVTQMGQEVILRCVPISNHLYFYWYRQILGQKVEFLVSFYNNEISEKSEIFDDQFSVERPDGSNFTLKIRSTKLEDSAMYFCASTTSWADTRYFGPGTRLTVL.

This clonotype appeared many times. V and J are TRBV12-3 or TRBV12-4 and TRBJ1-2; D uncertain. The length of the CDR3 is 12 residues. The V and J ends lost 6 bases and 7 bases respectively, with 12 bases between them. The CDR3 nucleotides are TGTGCCAGCAGAGCTGGGATCGGTGGCTACACCTTC. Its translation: CASRAGIGGYTF.

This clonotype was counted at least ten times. In nucleotides, the CDR3 is TGTGCCAGCAGTACGGTTGGGGCGGGGTACGCTGAAGCTTTCTTT. This codes for CASSTVGAGYAEAFF. The gene calls are TRBV6-1 and TRBJ1-1, with a tentative D call TRBD1 (5 bases). In germline, CDR1 is MNHNS, CDR2 SASEGT. This CDR3 contains 15 residues. Trimming pared 5 bases from V and 6 bases from J, leaving 19 bases between.

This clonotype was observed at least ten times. CDR3 region: CASSQGQGVTDTQYF. As DNA, the CDR3 is TGTGCCAGCAGCCAGGGACAGGGGGTCACAGATACGCAGTATTTT. The rearrangement joins TRBV6-4 to TRBJ2-3; 11 bases align to TRBD1. Germline V gives CDR1 MRHNA, CDR2 SNTAGT. The CDR3 totals 15 residues. Germline trimming cut 6 bases from V and 2 bases from J; bases unmatched to any gene: 4.

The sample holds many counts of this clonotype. The CDR3 loop is CASSSYRTSGSFNEQFF. CDR3 coding DNA: TGTGCCAGCAGCTCGTACCGGACTAGCGGGAGTTTCAATGAGCAGTTCTTC. The rearrangement joins TRBV11-2 to TRBJ2-1; 13 nucleotides match TRBD2. The CDR3 is made up of 17 amino acids. The ends lost 4 bases at V and 6 bases at J; junction bases unmatched: 9. Germline loops: CDR1 SGHAT, CDR2 FQNNGV.